This T cell receptor beta chain was observed in a study of blood T cell repertoires in COVID-19. Sequencing used immunoSEQ multiplex PCR; TCRdb keeps in-frame clones, though not all of them. The sample consists of a few hundred thousand clones, just over 85% of them appearing once. Sequencing input: peripheral blood. The receptor comes from a woman aged 30 to 39 with active or convalescent COVID-19.

CDR3: CASSPVSEDTQYF. CDR3 DNA: TGTGCCAGCAGTCCAGTTAGCGAGGATACGCAGTATTTT. The chain employs TRBV28 and TRBJ2-3; TRBD2 might be the D (5 bases). The CDR3 is made up of 13 amino acids. CDR1 and CDR2 (germline): MDHEN, SYDVKM. V was pared by 5 bases and J by 6 bases, with 12 bases between. Using reference TRBV28 and TRBJ2-3 for the parts outside the CDR3, the full variable domain is DVKVTQSSRYLVKRTGEKVFLECVQDMDHENMFWYRQDPGLGLRLIYFSYDVKMKEKGDIPEGYSVSREKKERFSLILESASTNQTSMYLCASSPVSEDTQYFGPGTRLTVL.